These 19 T cell receptor beta chains were sequenced from one sample in a study of T-cell reconstitution after alpha-beta-depleted transplantation in children. Preparation of the TCRbeta library used unique molecular identifiers. TCRdb called the PCR reads again in MiXCR, with one record for every CDR3 protein. Counted here are about 500,000 distinct CDR3 sequences, around a third occurring once; the ten biggest clones make up less than 2.5%. Sequenced here: PBMCs from the stem cell graft donor, sampled from the stem cell graft. Receptor source: a human donor who donated a stem cell graft to a child with aplastic anemia.

This clonotype was found a few times. The genes are TRBV20-1 and TRBJ2-1; a possible D gene is TRBD2 (5 bases). The germline V gene has CDR1 DFQATT and CDR2 SNEGSKA (reference sequence). V lost 3 bases to trimming and J lost 5 bases, with 11 bases between them. There are 13 residues in the CDR3. Here the CDR3 reads CSASPTTDNEQFF. The CDR3 DNA sequence: TGCAGTGCTAGCCCGACTACCGACAATGAGCAGTTCTTC.

The CDR3 nucleotides read TGTGCCAGCATCGCAGGACTCTCCTACAATGAGCAGTTCTTC. Protein sequence: CASIAGLSYNEQFF. The J gene is TRBJ2-1, the V gene TRBV12-3 or TRBV12-4; D might be TRBD2 (5 bases). V gave up 7 bases and J gave up 0 bases, with 10 bases separating them. There are 14 residues in the CDR3.

The chain links TRBV6-5 to TRBJ2-5; D remains unclear. Germline V gives CDR1 MNHEY, CDR2 SVGAGI. Trimming pared 8 bases from V and 2 bases from J, leaving 9 bases between. CDR3 length equals 12 residues. The CDR3 DNA reads TGTGCCAGCTGGAGTGGACAAGAGACCCAGTACTTC. Encoded protein: CASWSGQETQYF.

This clonotype was found many times. V gene TRBV7-2 combines with J gene TRBJ2-1; 8 nucleotides match TRBD1. Germline V gives CDR1 SGHTA, CDR2 FQGNSA. The CDR3 runs 16 residues. The junction had 10 bases not matched to a gene; V was cut back by 4 bases and J by 5 bases. CDR3 DNA sequence: TGTGCCAGCAGCTCAGAGGCCCAGGGGGCCCACAATGAGCAGTTCTTC. Amino acid sequence: CASSSEAQGAHNEQFF. The full variable domain, completed using reference TRBV7-2 and TRBJ2-1, is GAGVSQSPSNKVTEKGKDVELRCDPISGHTALYWYRQSLGQGLEFLIYFQGNSAPDKSGLPSDRFSAERTGGSVSTLTIQRTQQEDSAVYLCASSSEAQGAHNEQFFGPGTRLTVL.

The J gene is TRBJ1-2, the V gene TRBV2; D unclear. The V and J ends lost 8 bases and 6 bases respectively, with 7 bases between them. Germline CDR1 SNHLY, CDR2 FYNNEI. This CDR3 spans 10 amino acids. As DNA, the CDR3 is TGTGCCAGCGCGCAACATGGCTACACCTTC. Translation: CASAQHGYTF.

V usage is TRBV9 and J usage is TRBJ1-2; a weak D match, TRBD1 (5 bases). Trimming removed 7 bases at V and 7 bases at J, with 14 bases between. Germline-derived CDR1 and CDR2 are SGDLS and YYNGEE. CDR3 length equals 12 residues. DNA for the CDR3: TGTGCCAGCTTCCGAGGGACCGTTGGCTACACCTTC. This sequence encodes CASFRGTVGYTF.

The chain carries TRBV27 and TRBJ2-1; D remains unclear. Looked up from germline, CDR1 is MNHEY and CDR2 is SMNVEV (reference sequence). V was trimmed by 3 bases and J by 7 bases, leaving 16 bases between them. The CDR3 is made up of 15 amino acids. The CDR3 nucleotides read TGTGCCAGCAGTTTCGACACGGCGAGCCAAAATGAGCAGTTCTTC. It is translated as CASSFDTASQNEQFF.

The chain carries TRBV2 and TRBJ2-1; 7 positions match TRBD2. Germline loops: CDR1 SNHLY, CDR2 FYNNEI. The CDR3 covers 15 residues. V gave up 7 bases and J gave up 2 bases; unmatched junction bases: 8. CDR3 protein: CASTGPSGTYNEQFF. The CDR3 coding sequence is TGTGCCAGCACGGGGCCTAGCGGCACCTACAATGAGCAGTTCTTC.

This clonotype was counted only a few times. This chain's CDR3 is CSAPFGRTDTQYF. In nucleotides, the CDR3 is TGCAGTGCGCCTTTTGGGCGCACAGATACGCAGTATTTT. This chain links TRBV20-1 with TRBJ2-3, with unresolved D. Between the trimmed V and J ends, which lost 6 bases and 1 base, there was a span of 11 bases. The CDR3 extends over 13 amino acids. CDR1 DFQATT and CDR2 SNEGSKA come from the germline V gene (reference sequence).

A few counts support this clonotype. V is TRBV29-1 and J is TRBJ2-6, with D hard to call. Per germline, CDR1 SQVTM and CDR2 ANQGSEA. This CDR3 has 14 residues. The germline V and J ends were trimmed by 5 bases and 0 bases, with 8 bases remaining between them. The CDR3 here is CSVLTSSGANVLTF. The CDR3 DNA reads as TGCAGCGTTCTGACCAGCTCTGGGGCCAACGTCCTGACTTTC.

The CDR3: CASSHRPLWREGATDTQYF. CDR3 in DNA: TGTGCCAGCAGCCACAGACCCCTCTGGCGGGAGGGTGCCACAGATACGCAGTATTTT. The rearrangement joins TRBV14 to TRBJ2-3; 9 bases map to TRBD2. Germline V gene lookup returns CDR1 SGHDN and CDR2 FVKESK. This CDR3 comprises 19 residues. The V gene end was trimmed by 3 bases and the J gene end by 2 bases; junction bases not matched to a gene: 15. Full variable domain (outside the CDR3, taken from reference TRBV14 and TRBJ2-3): EAGVTQFPSHSVIEKGQTVTLRCDPISGHDNLYWYRRVMGKEIKFLLHFVKESKQDESGMPNNRFLAERTGGTYSTLKVQPAELEDSGVYFCASSHRPLWREGATDTQYFGPGTRLTVL.

The chain joins TRBV30 to TRBJ2-7; the D gene could be TRBD1 or TRBD2 (5 bases each). The CDR3 consists of 14 residues. V was pared by 3 bases and J by 1 base, with 13 bases between. Germline V CDR1 and CDR2: GTSNPN, SVGIG (reference sequence). CDR3 DNA sequence: TGTGCCTGGAGAAGGGCTGGGGGATCCTACGAGCAGTACTTC. It encodes CAWRRAGGSYEQYF.

This clonotype was recorded a few times. The CDR3 nucleotides are TGCAGCGTTGAAGTGGGACAGGGGCCCTACAATGAGCAGTTCTTC. Translated: CSVEVGQGPYNEQFF. The chain joins TRBV29-1 to TRBJ2-1; the match to TRBD1 covers 10 bases. The CDR3 length is 15 residues. Germline lookup yields CDR1 SQVTM and CDR2 ANQGSEA. V was pared by 1 base and J by 2 bases, with 2 bases of the junction left unmatched.

The chain has TRBV11-2 and TRBJ1-2; a weak D match, TRBD1 (6 bases). V shed 6 bases and J shed 3 bases, with 14 bases lying between them. The germline CDR1 and CDR2 sequences are SGHAT and FQNNGV. This CDR3 contains 14 residues. This chain's CDR3 is CASRKIQGYYGYTF. CDR3 sequence (DNA): TGTGCCAGCAGGAAAATACAGGGTTACTATGGCTACACCTTC.

This clonotype was observed a handful of times. The J gene is TRBJ1-1, the V gene TRBV6-1; 9 nucleotides agree with TRBD1. CDR1 and CDR2 (germline): MNHNS, SASEGT. J gave up 3 bases and V 6 bases, and 5 bases lay outside the gene matches. The CDR3 spans 14 residues. The CDR3 spells CASRTGGTHTEAFF. The CDR3 DNA reads as TGTGCCAGCAGGACAGGGGGGACGCACACTGAAGCTTTCTTT.

The V and J genes are TRBV7-6 and TRBJ1-1, with D hard to call. Germline CDR1 is SGHVS and CDR2 is FNYEAQ. The CDR3 loop spans 15 amino acids. Trimming removed 0 bases from V and 4 bases from J, with 12 bases in between. CDR3 amino acids: CASSLASRQGTEAFF. The CDR3 DNA reads as TGTGCCAGCAGCTTAGCGTCCAGGCAAGGCACTGAAGCTTTCTTT.

This clonotype was recorded a few times. V usage is TRBV12-3 or TRBV12-4 and J usage is TRBJ2-1, with 10 bases fitting TRBD2. V lost 6 bases and J lost 10; bases outside the gene matches: 6. This CDR3 contains 13 residues. The CDR3 region has the DNA TGTGCCAGCAGGGGGGGACTAGCGACCGAGCAGTTCTTC. Protein product: CASRGGLATEQFF.

This chain links TRBV7-2 with TRBJ1-3, with TRBD1 as a possible D gene (5 bases). Germline V gene sequence: CDR1 SGHTA, CDR2 FQGNSA. The CDR3 runs to 15 residues. V was cut by 6 bases and J by 0 bases, with 12 bases left in between. The chain's CDR3 is CASRTPGGSGNTIYF. The CDR3 bases are TGTGCCAGCAGGACCCCGGGGGGCTCTGGAAACACCATATATTTT.

This clonotype has only a few counts. The gene calls are TRBV20-1 and TRBJ2-4; 8 positions match TRBD2. The CDR3 has 19 amino acids. Germline lookup yields CDR1 DFQATT and CDR2 SNEGSKA (reference sequence). V trimming: 0 bases; J trimming: 2 bases; junction bases outside the gene matches: 15. Here the CDR3 reads CSARDPGGRKVGPKNIQYF. CDR3 nucleotide sequence: TGCAGTGCTAGAGATCCTGGCGGGAGGAAAGTCGGGCCCAAAAACATTCAGTACTTC.